This T cell receptor (beta chain) stems from a study of cytomegalovirus exposure and HLA in healthy donors. Broader study findings: Later analysis showed most CMV-associated TCR beta chains appearing HLA-restricted. Later genetic work tied a missense DCLRE1C variant to beta-chain V and J trimming.

As concerns this clone: Its antigen is currently unknown.

The trim removed 6 bases at V and 7 bases at J, leaving 10 bases unmatched. This CDR3 spans 15 amino acids. Germline V gene lookup returns CDR1 SNHLY and CDR2 FYNNEI. The PCR was carried out with 60 Vbeta primers and 13 Jbeta primers. Sequenced by immunoSEQ multiplex PCR; TCRdb stores in-frame clones only, minus some. The sample records about 120,000 clones, 74% being singletons. The TCR was taken from a human donor in good health. The V gene is TRBV2, the J gene TRBJ1-4, with TRBD1 matching 8 bases. What was sequenced was PBMCs. The CDR3 sequence is CASRTTGTGIEKLFF. CDR3 nucleotide sequence: TGTGCCAGCAGGACGACCGGGACAGGAATTGAAAAACTGTTTTTT.